This passage covers 13 T cell receptor beta chains from one sample sequenced in a study of T cells in Graves' hyperthyroidism and ophthalmopathy. Regions amplified from RNA transcripts were the TCR beta CDR3 regions. A first-round RT-PCR of the TCR CDR3 used the HTBI primer set. TCRdb redid the calling of the multiplex PCR reads with MiXCR, one entry per CDR3 protein. The data contain fewer than 450,000 distinct CDR3 sequences, more than 12% of them singletons. The specimen sequenced was blood. The receptor set was obtained from a man aged 50-60 years with Graves' ophthalmopathy.

This clonotype was found a few times. This chain links TRBV5-1 with TRBJ2-7; 9 bases are a match to TRBD1. Trimming cost V 6 bases and J 2 bases; bases outside gene matches: 9. Germline loops: CDR1 SGHRS, CDR2 YFSETQ. The CDR3 extends over 15 amino acids. Here the CDR3 reads CASNEQGAAPYEQYF. CDR3 bases: TGCGCCAGCAACGAACAGGGGGCGGCCCCCTACGAGCAGTACTTC.

This sequence joins TRBV5-4 and TRBJ2-3; D might be TRBD1 (6 bases). The CDR3 totals 15 residues. Germline V gene sequence: CDR1 SGHNT, CDR2 YYREEE (reference sequence). Trimming shortened V by 5 bases and J by 2 bases, and 15 bases separated the two germline ends. CDR3 DNA sequence: TGTGCCAGCAGATCCTGGGGGCATGACACAGATACGCAGTATTTT. This translates into CASRSWGHDTDTQYF. Variable domain in full (rest from reference TRBV5-4 and TRBJ2-3): ETGVTQSPTHLIKTRGQQVTLRCSSQSGHNTVSWYQQALGQGPQFIFQYYREEENGRGNFPPRFSGLQFPNYSSELNVNALELDDSALYLCASRSWGHDTDTQYFGPGTRLTVL.

Many counts were recorded for this clonotype. The chain carries TRBV12-3 or TRBV12-4 and TRBJ1-3; a weak D match, TRBD1 (5 bases). Trimming removed 0 bases from V and 0 bases from J, with 9 bases in between. The CDR3 totals 16 residues. The CDR3, as DNA: TGTGCCAGCAGTTTAGCCAGACAGTCCTCTGGAAACACCATATATTTT. Translation: CASSLARQSSGNTIYF.

The chain recombines TRBV29-1 with TRBJ1-1; the D gene is possibly TRBD1 (6 bases). The CDR3 consists of 17 residues. Germline CDR1 SQVTM, CDR2 ANQGSEA. V lost 7 bases, J lost 1 base, and 25 bases lay in between. The CDR3 sequence is CSATTPQGWGQNTEAFF. The CDR3 region has the DNA TGCAGCGCAACTACACCGCAGGGTTGGGGGCAGAACACTGAAGCTTTCTTT.

In DNA form, the CDR3 reads TGTGCCAGCAGTGAAGCGGGGGGCTTGAAGACCCAGTACTTC. Amino acids: CASSEAGGLKTQYF. V is TRBV6-1 and J is TRBJ2-5, with D perhaps given as TRBD1 or TRBD2 (6 bases each). With 0 bases removed from V and 6 bases from J, the gap between germline ends came to 11 bases. The CDR3 runs to 14 residues. CDR1 and CDR2 from the germline V gene are MNHNS and SASEGT.

This clonotype has ten or more counts. The chain is built from TRBV29-1 and TRBJ1-2, with TRBD1 matching 7 bases. CDR3 length: 12 amino acids. J lost 8 bases, V lost 3 bases, and 6 bases had no gene match. Germline V gene lookup returns CDR1 SQVTM and CDR2 ANQGSEA. The CDR3, as DNA: TGCAGCGTTGACGCAGGGGGGGAGGGCTACACCTTC. This encodes CSVDAGGEGYTF.

The V gene is TRBV7-6, the J gene TRBJ2-1; 12 bases align to TRBD2. The germline CDR1 and CDR2 sequences are SGHVS and FNYEAQ. This CDR3 is 21 amino acids long. Trimming cost V 4 bases and J 3 bases; bases outside gene matches: 19. The CDR3: CASSSRLLGASGRALYNEQFF. The CDR3 DNA follows: TGTGCCAGCAGCTCCAGGCTGTTAGGGGCTAGCGGGAGGGCCCTCTACAATGAGCAGTTCTTC. The variable domain in full, completed from reference TRBV7-6 and TRBJ2-1, reads GAGVSQSPRYKVTKRGQDVALRCDPISGHVSLYWYRQALGQGPEFLTYFNYEAQQDKSGLPNDRFSAERPEGSISTLTIQRTEQRDSAMYRCASSSRLLGASGRALYNEQFFGPGTRLTVL.

This clonotype was detected a few times. This chain uses TRBV5-8 with TRBJ2-3, with TRBD2 matching 7 bases. V lost 4 bases, J lost 1 base, and 6 bases stayed unmatched. The CDR3 is 15 residues long. The germline V gene encodes CDR1 SGHTS and CDR2 YDEGEE. The CDR3 is CASSQGGIRTDTQYF. The DNA for the CDR3 is TGTGCCAGCAGCCAGGGAGGGATCCGCACAGATACGCAGTATTTT.

This clonotype came up many times. V is TRBV19 and J is TRBJ1-5; D not certain. The CDR3 runs 14 residues. CDR1 LNHDA and CDR2 SQIVND come from the germline V gene (reference sequence). V was pared by 7 bases and J by 0 bases, with 10 bases between. The DNA for the CDR3 is TGTGCCAGTAAGACCGAATATAGCAATCAGCCCCAGCATTTT. It translates to CASKTEYSNQPQHF.

This clonotype has a count of ten or more. Germline is not matched at one junction end, which may reflect a read error. The V call is TRBV5-1, the J call TRBJ2-7; TRBD1 matches 9 bases. CDR3 length equals 14 residues. The germline gives CDR1 SGHRS, CDR2 YFSETQ. The CDR3, as DNA: TGTGCCAGCTCACCCGGACAGGGGATCTACGAGCAGTACTTC. This translates into CASSPGQGIYEQYF.

Ten or more counts support this clonotype. This chain uses TRBV11-3 with TRBJ1-1; possible D gene TRBD1, 6 bases. The CDR3 extends over 14 amino acids. Germline CDR1 reads SGHNT; CDR2 reads YENEEA. V gave up 4 bases and J gave up 3 bases, with 12 bases separating them. CDR3 amino acids: CASSSQGEDTEAFF. For the CDR3, the DNA is TGTGCCAGCAGCTCACAGGGAGAGGACACTGAAGCTTTCTTT.

DNA for the CDR3: TGTGCCAGTATGATGGGAAGAGGGACTGAAGCTTTCTTT. Protein product: CASMMGRGTEAFF. The chain joins TRBV19 to TRBJ1-1; D not resolved. The CDR3 consists of 13 residues. Looked up from germline, CDR1 is LNHDA and CDR2 is SQIVND (reference sequence). The V end lost 7 bases, the J end lost 5 bases, and 14 bases lay between the germline ends.

This clonotype appeared a few times. CDR3 amino acids: CASSTLDSNSPLHF. For the CDR3, the DNA is TGTGCCAGTAGTACCTTGGACAGCAATTCACCCCTCCACTTT. J is TRBJ1-6 and V is TRBV19; maybe TRBD1 (6 bases). The CDR3 spans 14 residues. The V gene's germline CDR1 is LNHDA and CDR2 SQIVND (reference sequence). Trimming stripped 4 bases from V and 7 bases from J, with 11 bases between.